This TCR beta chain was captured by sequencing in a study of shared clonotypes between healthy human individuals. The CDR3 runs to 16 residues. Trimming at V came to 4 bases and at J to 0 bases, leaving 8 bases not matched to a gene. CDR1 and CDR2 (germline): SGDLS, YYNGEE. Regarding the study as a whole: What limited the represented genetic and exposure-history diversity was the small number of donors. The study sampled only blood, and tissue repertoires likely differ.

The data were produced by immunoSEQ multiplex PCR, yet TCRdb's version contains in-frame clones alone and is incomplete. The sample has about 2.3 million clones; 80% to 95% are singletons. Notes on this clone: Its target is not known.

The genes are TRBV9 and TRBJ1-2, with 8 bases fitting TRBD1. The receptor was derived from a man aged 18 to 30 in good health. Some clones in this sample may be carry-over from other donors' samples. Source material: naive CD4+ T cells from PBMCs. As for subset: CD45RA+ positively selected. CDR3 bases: TGTGCCAGCAGCAGATTCGGACAGGGAGCTAACTATGGCTACACCTTC. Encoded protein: CASSRFGQGANYGYTF.